This record concerns one TCR beta chain sequence. The data derive from a study of blood T cell repertoires in COVID-19. Study in general: The United States, Italy and Spain provided the acute and convalescent COVID-19 samples. PBMCs, B-cell-depleted T cells, or T cells were the source of the cDNA or gDNA that made up the material.

Germline V gene data show CDR1 as LGHNA and CDR2 as YSLEER. Trimming removed 1 base from V and 3 bases from J, with 10 bases in between. The CDR3 length is 15 residues. Libraries were prepared by immunoSEQ multiplex PCR; TCRdb keeps only in-frame clonotypes and omits some of them. This table has 250,000 to 400,000 clones, about 91% appearing once. Seattle's enrolled individuals joined amid active infection and were then monitored longitudinally. The rearrangement uses TRBV4-3 and TRBJ2-1; possibly TRBD1 for D (6 bases). Source material: peripheral blood. This receptor was obtained from a woman between 25 and 40 years old with COVID-19, enrolled during active disease. The CDR3 here is CASSQADRDYNEQFF. CDR3 nucleotide sequence: TGCGCCAGCAGCCAAGCGGACAGAGACTACAATGAGCAGTTCTTC.